This T cell receptor beta chain was observed in a study of CD8+CD57+ T cells in acquired aplastic anemia listed by TCRdb under 2018. In the study overall: On average, sorted CD4+ and CD8+ cells yielded around 3.5 ug of extracted DNA, with a range of roughly 0.19 to 27.4 ug. CD8+CD57+ expansion was defined as a frequency above the mean frequency observed in healthy subjects. The study at large found these results: Patients and healthy controls showed no significant difference in CD8+ Simpson's diversity (P=0.060). Although 25 to 30 CD8+ CDR3 sequences were shared by patients and controls, these sequences appeared highly expressed in patients and within the immunodominant clones of patients.

The CDR3 spans 14 residues, from the cysteine through the phenylalanine. Kept here is only the CDR3 DNA, which spans 42 bases and is read in frame from base 1. For CDR1 and CDR2, the germline V gene (reference sequence) lists DFQATT and SNEGSKA. For this chain, trimming is 6 bases at the V end and 4 bases at the J end, and the number of junction bases without a gene match is 6. Genomic DNA served as template for TCR beta VDJ combination and CDR3 sequence profiling. An Illumina HiSeq 2000 was the platform used for TCR repertoire sequencing. Processing in the source paper ran as follows. Repertoires were assessed using TRBV/TRBJ rearrangement plots, CDR3 size and DJ length profiles, and Simpson's diversity index. The most abundant DNA sequence in the deep sequencing data was taken as the immunodominant clone. CDR3 amino acid sequences were checked for sharing between subjects and were compared against published repertoires and the VDJdb database. The public reads were quality trimmed at Q25 with fastp and then assembled into clones with MiXCR by TCRdb, keeping productive beta chains. Each entry is one CDR3 protein sequence, shown with its most common DNA and genes. These V and J calls are TCRdb output, not the study's own analysis. Present in this sample are about 160,000 distinct CDR3 sequences, roughly two thirds of which were seen just once. The ten largest clones represent approximately 48% of the sample.

Patients chosen for sequencing had shown expansion of CD8+CD57+ cells by flow cytometry. Every patient had severe acquired aplastic anemia, diagnosed using the International Study of Aplastic Anemia and Agranulocytosis and Camitta criteria. No therapy had been received by the patients at the time of blood sampling. TCR repertoires of sorted CD4+ and CD8+ blood T cells from severe aplastic anemia patients and healthy subjects were deep-sequenced in the study. Patients were enrolled in the USA under clinicaltrials.gov protocols 00001620, 01623167, 00001397, 00071045, 00081523 and 00961064. Ficoll-Paque density gradient centrifugation was used to isolate peripheral blood mononuclear cells. CD4+ and CD8+ T cells were sorted by FACS or magnetic beads before DNA extraction. A remark on this clonotype: Its antigen specificity is not known. The sample holds no much larger clone one base away, and base qualities are not on file.

Material: sorted CD4+, CD8+, or CD8+CD57+ T cells (not recorded which) from PBMCs. This sequence was found in a human donor with aplastic anemia. The chain joins TRBV20-1 to TRBJ2-6; 7 middle bases align to TRBD1. Read as DNA, the sequence is TGCAGTGCCAGACAACAGGGGGGGGCCAACGTCCTGACTTTC. Translated, this is CSARQQGGANVLTF.